A single T cell receptor (beta chain) is shown here with its context. This clonotype showed up many times. No cognate antigen has been identified for it. No much larger clone is present one base from it, and per-base qualities are unavailable. Ophthalmopathy patients had moderately to severely active disease, with a Clinical Activity Score of 3 or more, a NOSPECS grade of 4 or more, and a disease duration of less than 3 months. Patients with uncontrolled infections, other autoimmune diseases, pregnancy or lactation were excluded. Diagnoses were established on the basis of clinical symptoms, serum thyroxine and TRAb, thyroid ultrasound, and orbital computed tomography. Ficoll-Paque density gradient centrifugation was used to isolate PBMCs from approximately 10 ml of fresh peripheral blood. Total RNA was extracted using Trizol reagent, and RNA quality was assessed on an Agilent 2100 Bioanalyzer. There are 13 amino acids in the CDR3, from cysteine to phenylalanine inclusive. The DNA shown is the 39-base CDR3, in frame from base 1. The germline V gene provides CDR1 SNHLY and CDR2 FYNNEI. V and J lose 11 bases and 3 bases, and a span of 16 bases separates them.

The data derive from a study of T cells in Graves' hyperthyroidism and ophthalmopathy (dated by TCRdb to about 2019). With regard to the full study: Peripheral blood was sampled at the time of initial diagnosis, prior to any treatment. TCR V-J signatures able to tell the groups apart were searched for in a discovery cohort of 100 or so patients, of whom approximately 40 had Graves' ophthalmopathy and roughly 58 had stable Graves' hyperthyroidism. The paper reports TCR Vbeta CDR3 sequencing of some 140 peripheral blood samples: some 41 ophthalmopathy, over 70 hyperthyroidism and about 17 progressor patients. The study also compared thyroid tissue and blood T-cell repertoires from about six Graves' hyperthyroidism patients. Following sampling, methimazole starting at 30 mg daily was given to hyperthyroidism patients, and high-dose intravenous methylprednisolone was given to ophthalmopathy patients. Prospective prediction of ophthalmopathy was tested in an independent validation cohort of fewer than 20 hyperthyroidism patients and 17 patients who later progressed to ophthalmopathy. For training and testing, the 95 to 100 patients in the discovery cohort were randomly divided in a 7:3 ratio. Overall results and qualifications from the work: In validation, the model predicted progression to ophthalmopathy a median of roughly 6.1 months before onset, with roughly 71% sensitivity and almost 75% specificity. Most expanded thyroid clonotypes (frequency above 0.001) were also found in blood, which suggests that blood repertoires may mirror thyroid immune responses. No statistical method was used to fix the sample size in advance, and group allocation was not hidden from the investigators. A model built on a 13 V-J signature distinguished ophthalmopathy from stable hyperthyroidism, reaching 85% to 90% sensitivity and around 82% specificity in cross-validation and 80%/75% in testing.

Amplification of TCR beta CDR3 regions was carried out from RNA transcripts. A first-round RT-PCR of the TCR CDR3 used the HTBI primer set with the Qiagen OneStep RT-PCR kit. The libraries were constructed in a second round of multiplex PCR and then size-selected and purified. Paired-end sequencing of the libraries was performed with 100 bp reads on an Illumina HiSeq2000. The study's own analysis went as follows. SOAPnuke was used to process the raw data, removing reads that contained adapters or uncalled bases, had a mean Phred below 15, or lacked an exact match to the constant primer or identifier. COPE v1.2.5 was used to merge high-quality paired reads, and clonotypes were defined as unique nucleotide sequences. MiTCR v1.1 was used to align the clonotypes against IMGT TRBV, TRBD and TRBJ reference segments. The analysis included only V-J combinations with a frequency above 0.0001, which together covered roughly 99% of the repertoires. A TCS score was defined as the ratio of F50 (clonal expansion) to E x V (chaos), with BLOSUM62-based TCRdist applied between CDR3 peptides within each V-J. Welch's t-statistics and random forest reduced around 550 V-J features to roughly 13, which were used in a naive Bayes classifier (R e1071). TCRdb reanalyzed the raw reads on its own, using fastp at Q25 for trimming and MiXCR for clone calling, and kept in-frame beta chains. Duplicate CDR3 protein sequences are folded into a single record with the most common DNA and genes. The authors' filters were not applied to this entry. In all, the sample holds hundreds of thousands of distinct CDR3 sequences, and roughly 13% of those were seen once. Together, the top ten hold approximately 35% of the sample.

Sequenced input: blood. The chain is assembled from TRBV2 and TRBJ2-5, with TRBD2 perhaps the D gene, on 5 matching bases. The TCR was taken from a woman in her thirties or forties with Graves' ophthalmopathy. The CDR3 region reads CASTGGLEETQYF. The sequenced DNA is TGTGCCTCCACGGGCGGGTTAGAAGAGACCCAGTACTTC.